The 9 T cell receptor beta chains presented below share a single source sample, sequenced in a study of T cells and Merkel cell carcinoma outcomes. Assay used: immunoSEQ multiplex PCR; TCRdb lists only in-frame clones, some missing. The table shows about 6,500 clones, with about 90% occurring only once. The sample consisted of tumor tissue from Merkel cell carcinoma. These receptors all come from a human donor with Merkel cell carcinoma.

This clone was found once. J is TRBJ1-2 and V is TRBV4-3; D is unresolved. The length of the CDR3 is 14 residues. CDR1 is LGHNA, CDR2 YSLEER, per germline. The germline V and J ends were trimmed by 3 bases and 2 bases, with 10 bases remaining between them. The CDR3 here is CASSQEGQNYGYTF. In DNA, the CDR3 is TGCGCCAGCAGCCAGGAGGGTCAGAACTATGGCTACACCTTC.

The CDR3: CASSPSQNTEAFF. Here the CDR3 DNA reads TGTGCCAGCAGCCCAAGTCAGAACACTGAAGCTTTCTTT. The chain couples TRBV7-3 to TRBJ1-1, with unresolved D. The CDR3 sequence is 13 residues long. Germline CDR1 is SGHTA and CDR2 is FQGTGA. V lost 5 bases to trimming and J lost 1 base, with 8 bases between them.

The CDR3 reads CASSPADRGVSQPQHF. DNA of the CDR3: TGTGCCAGCTCTCCGGCGGACAGGGGCGTGAGTCAGCCCCAGCATTTT. J is TRBJ1-5 and V is TRBV18; 9 bases agree with TRBD1. The CDR3 runs to 16 residues. V was pared by 6 bases and J by 6 bases, with 12 bases of the junction left unmatched. CDR1 is KGHSH, CDR2 LQKENI, per germline.

J is TRBJ2-5 and V is TRBV7-2, with 7 positions matching TRBD2. CDR3 length: 15 residues. J lost 5 bases, V lost 5 bases, and 11 bases had no gene match. Germline V gives CDR1 SGHTA, CDR2 FQGNSA. As DNA, the CDR3 is TGTGCCAGCAGCCCGGGGGGAACGGCCGGGGAGACCCAGTACTTC. As protein: CASSPGGTAGETQYF.

This sequence joins TRBV6-1 and TRBJ1-1, with 7 bases matching TRBD1. V trimming: 3 bases; J trimming: 6 bases; junction bases outside the gene matches: 10. From germline, CDR1 is MNHNS and CDR2 SASEGT. This CDR3 is built from 15 residues. CDR3 sequence (DNA): TGTGCCAGCAGTGACCCTTTCTCCGGGACAGCTGAAGCTTTCTTT. This translates into CASSDPFSGTAEAFF.

This clone was observed a handful of times. The genes are TRBV19 and TRBJ1-5; 9 bases are a match to TRBD1. Germline V gene data show CDR1 as LNHDA and CDR2 as SQIVND (reference sequence). The CDR3 is 15 residues long. The V and J ends lost 1 base and 7 bases, in that order; junction bases with no gene match: 5. The CDR3 loop is CASSIGGTGNQPQHF. DNA of the CDR3: TGTGCCAGTAGTATAGGAGGGACAGGGAACCAGCCCCAGCATTTT.

This chain joins TRBV30 and TRBJ2-7; D remains unclear. The CDR3 has 11 amino acids. Germline V gene lookup returns CDR1 GTSNPN and CDR2 SVGIG (reference sequence). V lost 0 bases, J lost 4 bases, and 4 bases lay in between. CDR3 loop: CAWSVGYEQYV. CDR3 bases: TGTGCCTGGAGTGTAGGGTACGAGCAGTACGTC.

This chain connects TRBV19 to TRBJ2-1; D unclear. Germline-derived CDR1 and CDR2 are LNHDA and SQIVND (reference sequence). Deletions cut 3 bases from V and 6 bases from J, with 3 bases between. CDR3 length equals 11 residues. CDR3 in DNA: TGTGCCAGTAGTATTCGCAATGAGCAGTTCTTC. It translates to CASSIRNEQFF. Complete variable domain (other parts from reference TRBV19 and TRBJ2-1): DGGITQSPKYLFRKEGQNVTLSCEQNLNHDAMYWYRQDPGQGLRLIYYSQIVNDFQKGDIAEGYSVSREKKESFPLTVTSAQKNPTAFYLCASSIRNEQFFGPGTRLTVL.

This sequence joins TRBV4-3 and TRBJ2-1; D is perhaps TRBD1 (6 bases). The CDR3 runs to 14 residues. Per the germline V gene, CDR1 is LGHNA and CDR2 is YSLEER. V lost 2 bases and J lost 6, with 11 bases in between. CDR3 in amino acids: CASSQSIRGNEQFF. The DNA for the CDR3 is TGCGCCAGCAGCCAATCCATCAGGGGCAATGAGCAGTTCTTC.